A single sample gave rise to the 9 T cell receptor beta chains below, sequenced in a study of early T cells in non-severe SARS-CoV-2 infection. In TCRdb, the 5' RACE reads were re-called with MiXCR into one record per CDR3 protein. Here the sample spans 90,000 to 130,000 distinct CDR3 sequences, around an eighth being singletons. The sample here was whole blood, taken at baseline. Receptors were obtained from an adult who was a healthcare worker with PCR-confirmed SARS-CoV-2 infection or an uninfected control (not recorded which).

This clonotype was observed many times. The chain is built from TRBV5-4 and TRBJ2-1, with D hard to call. Trimming removed 4 bases at V and 8 bases at J, with 10 bases between. This CDR3 contains 12 residues. CDR1 is SGHNT and CDR2 is YYREEE in the germline V gene (reference sequence). The CDR3 region has the DNA TGTGCCAGCAGCCGACCTAACCATGAGCAGTTCTTC. It yields the protein CASSRPNHEQFF.

This chain's CDR3 is CASSLGLGFTTNNEQFF. DNA for the CDR3: TGTGCCAGCAGCTTGGGTCTAGGGTTTACCACTAACAATGAGCAGTTCTTC. The V and J genes are TRBV7-3 and TRBJ2-1, with D unresolved. From germline, CDR1 is SGHTA and CDR2 FQGTGA. The CDR3 has 17 residues. V lost 3 bases and J lost 5, with 20 bases in between.

This clonotype has more than one count but fewer than ten. The chain recombines TRBV12-3 or TRBV12-4 with TRBJ1-5; 7 nucleotides agree with TRBD1. This CDR3 is 15 amino acids long. The J segment lost 4 bases and the V segment lost 3 bases, leaving 6 bases of the junction unmatched. The CDR3 coding sequence is TGTGCCAGCAGTTTCAGTTTGACAGGGAATCAGCCCCAGCATTTT. It yields the protein CASSFSLTGNQPQHF.

This chain links TRBV20-1 with TRBJ2-7; no definite D call. CDR1 is DFQATT and CDR2 is SNEGSKA in the germline V gene (reference sequence). The CDR3 is made up of 11 amino acids. Trimming removed 4 bases from V and 3 bases from J, with 7 bases in between. The CDR3 nucleotides are TGCAGTGCTACCCCTATCTACGAGCAGTACTTC. Translated: CSATPIYEQYF.

The chain links TRBV6-1 to TRBJ1-5; 8 nucleotides align to TRBD1. Per the germline V gene, CDR1 is MNHNS and CDR2 is SASEGT. The CDR3 contains 16 residues. The J segment lost 1 base and the V segment lost 5 bases, leaving 7 bases of the junction unmatched. DNA for the CDR3: TGTGCCAGCAGTACGAGACAGGGGATGAGCAATCAGCCCCAGCATTTT. Protein: CASSTRQGMSNQPQHF.

This chain joins TRBV4-1 and TRBJ2-5; no clear D gene. Germline V gives CDR1 MGHRA, CDR2 YSYEKL. V lost 0 bases and J lost 4, with 3 bases in between. The CDR3 is made up of 12 amino acids. The CDR3 reads CASSQEIETQYF. The DNA for the CDR3 is TGCGCCAGCAGCCAAGAAATAGAGACCCAGTACTTC.

This clonotype was counted only a few times. V usage is TRBV29-1 and J usage is TRBJ2-5, with TRBD1 matching over 7 bases. Germline CDR1 and CDR2: SQVTM and ANQGSEA. There are 13 residues in the CDR3. Trimming cost V 3 bases and J 4 bases; bases outside gene matches: 5. The CDR3 region is CSVDLAGGETQYF. The CDR3 DNA sequence: TGCAGCGTTGATCTCGCAGGGGGAGAGACCCAGTACTTC.

This clonotype was seen a few times. V is TRBV18 and J is TRBJ1-1; the match to TRBD1 covers 7 bases. This CDR3 is built from 14 residues. Germline CDR1 reads KGHSH; CDR2 reads LQKENI. Losses at the gene ends were 3 bases for V and 6 bases for J; bases not matched to a gene: 7. CDR3 DNA sequence: TGTGCCAGCTCACCGACAGGGTGGGGAGCTGAAGCTTTCTTT. This sequence encodes CASSPTGWGAEAFF.

This chain uses TRBV3-1 with TRBJ2-1; no definite D call. V was shortened by 1 base and J by 0 bases, with 10 bases between the two germline ends. Germline assignment: CDR1 LGHDT and CDR2 YNNKEL (reference sequence). The CDR3 runs to 16 residues. CDR3 in DNA: TGTGCCAGCAGCCAAGCCCCGCTTAGCTCCTACAATGAGCAGTTCTTC. Translating gives CASSQAPLSSYNEQFF.